This is a list of T cell receptor beta chains from one sample in a study of CD8 T cells in ankylosing spondylitis. TCRdb analysed the 5' RACE reads with MiXCR anew, one entry per CDR3 protein. The table shows approximately 300,000 distinct CDR3 sequences, with less than 9.5% occurring only once. The sample consisted of blood, either unsorted or a sorted T cell fraction (not recorded which). The receptor source for this set is a male donor with ankylosing spondylitis. The CDR3 runs from the conserved cysteine through the conserved F or W. D genes are given only for firm matches. Part of the rows lack a size; the others show once, few, many or a class for expanded clones.

CASAATSESEQFF	TGTGCCAGTGCTGCCACTAGCGAGAGTGAGCAGTTCTTC	TRBD2	TRBV6-1	TRBJ2-1	-
CASGQDIAVQETQYF	TGTGCCAGCGGCCAAGACATCGCGGTCCAAGAGACCCAGTACTTC	-	TRBV3-1	TRBJ2-5	-
CASSLGQGVDGYTF	TGTGCCAGCAGCTTAGGACAGGGGGTTGATGGCTACACCTTC	TRBD1	TRBV7-2	TRBJ1-2	few
CASSLDQQGGVTEAFF	TGTGCCAGCAGCTTAGATCAACAGGGAGGCGTCACTGAAGCTTTCTTT	-	TRBV7-9	TRBJ1-1	many
CASNSGTEETQYF	TGCGCCAGCAATTCCGGGACGGAAGAGACCCAGTACTTC	-	TRBV5-1	TRBJ2-5	-
CASSNGTLSEQFF	TGTGCCAGTAGTAACGGGACTTTAAGTGAGCAGTTCTTC	-	TRBV19	TRBJ2-1	few
CASSRTPGQNNQPQHF	TGCGCCAGCAGCCGGACACCGGGACAGAATAATCAGCCCCAGCATTTT	TRBD1	TRBV4-1	TRBJ1-5	-
CSVRTGSHYGYTF	TGCAGCGTCCGGACAGGGTCCCACTATGGCTACACCTTC	TRBD1	TRBV29-1	TRBJ1-2	-
CASSFEGETQYF	TGCGCCAGCAGCTTTGAAGGGGAGACCCAGTACTTC	-	TRBV5-1	TRBJ2-5	-
CASSPRLAGADEQYF	TGTGCCAGCAGCCCGAGACTAGCGGGAGCTGACGAGCAGTACTTC	TRBD2	TRBV7-2	TRBJ2-7	-
CASSQVTGANVLTF	TGCGCCAGCAGCCAAGTTACTGGGGCCAACGTCCTGACTTTC	-	TRBV4-3	TRBJ2-6	few
CASSLLGYRVEQYF	TGTGCCAGCAGCTTACTAGGGTATCGAGTCGAGCAGTACTTC	-	TRBV13	TRBJ2-7	many
CASSEAVKMNQLSYNEQFF	TGTGCCAGCAGTGAAGCAGTGAAAATGAATCAACTCTCCTACAATGAGCAGTTCTTC	-	TRBV25-1	TRBJ2-1	-
CASSLEGSVGNQPQHF	TGTGCCAGCAGCTTAGAGGGGAGCGTGGGCAATCAGCCCCAGCATTTT	-	TRBV7-2	TRBJ1-5	few
CAISDSNSPLHF	TGTGCCATCAGTGACAGTAATTCACCCCTCCACTTT	-	TRBV10-3	TRBJ1-6	many
CASSLGGVYTDTQYF	TGTGCCAGCAGTTTAGGTGGGGTTTACACAGATACGCAGTATTTT	-	TRBV12-3/TRBV12-4	TRBJ2-3	-
CAGALGTSIGELFF	TGTGCCGGCGCCCTAGGGACTAGTATCGGGGAGCTGTTTTTT	TRBD2	TRBV11-2	TRBJ2-2	-
CASSAGTRTTYEQYF	TGTGCCAGCAGTGCCGGGACTAGGACTACCTACGAGCAGTACTTC	TRBD2	TRBV2	TRBJ2-7	few
CATSRLGSGLQTQYF	TGTGCCACCAGCAGATTGGGATCTGGGTTACAGACCCAGTACTTC	-	TRBV15	TRBJ2-5	few
CASSAGLAGNNEQFF	TGTGCCAGCAGCGCGGGACTAGCGGGAAACAATGAGCAGTTCTTC	TRBD2	TRBV7-2	TRBJ2-1	-